One sample yielded the 12 T cell receptor beta chains listed below, sequenced in a study of regulatory T cells in long-lasting Graves disease. The TCR beta library used iRepertoire HTBI primers with Arm-PCR amplification of CDR3. TCRdb reanalysed the multiplex PCR reads using MiXCR and keeps one entry per CDR3 protein. Of hundreds of thousands of distinct CDR3 sequences in the sample, 15% to 20% are singletons; the top ten hold 15% to 20%. The time point: newly diagnosed GD, antithyroid drugs for less than 3 months. TCR sequences were obtained from RNA taken from PBMCs. These data also featured in a second study, about T cells in Graves' hyperthyroidism and ophthalmopathy.

The source material was peripheral blood mononuclear cells (PBMCs), sampled at new diagnosis, from a patient treated with antithyroid drugs. The receptors originated from a woman between 25 and 40 years old with Graves disease.

This clonotype was seen repeatedly, ten times or more. The genes are TRBV7-9 and TRBJ1-5, with a possible D match to TRBD1 (5 bases). Trimming removed 1 base at V and 13 bases at J, with 20 bases between. The length of the CDR3 is 15 residues. Per the germline V gene, CDR1 is SEHNR and CDR2 is FQNEAQ (reference sequence). The CDR3 reads CASSLGGGTEGPQHF. DNA for the CDR3: TGTGCCAGCAGCTTAGGGGGGGGGACCGAAGGGCCACAGCATTTT.

This clonotype was recorded many times. The CDR3 DNA is TGTGCCAGCAGGCCCGTGGGCAGGGACACAGATACGCAGTATTTT. Its translation: CASRPVGRDTDTQYF. This rearrangement joins TRBV28 to TRBJ2-3, with D perhaps TRBD1 (5 bases). V was pared by 6 bases and J by 2 bases, with 15 bases between. The CDR3 has 15 amino acids. Germline V lookup: CDR1 MDHEN, CDR2 SYDVKM. Complete variable domain (other parts from reference TRBV28 and TRBJ2-3): DVKVTQSSRYLVKRTGEKVFLECVQDMDHENMFWYRQDPGLGLRLIYFSYDVKMKEKGDIPEGYSVSREKKERFSLILESASTNQTSMYLCASRPVGRDTDTQYFGPGTRLTVL.

The chain couples TRBV7-9 to TRBJ2-1; D tentatively fits TRBD1 or TRBD2 (5 bases each). The CDR3 covers 13 residues. Trimming shortened V by 5 bases and J by 8 bases, and 13 bases separated the two germline ends. Germline values: CDR1 SEHNR, CDR2 FQNEAQ (reference sequence). This chain's CDR3 is CASSLALGDEQFF. The CDR3 DNA reads TGTGCCAGCAGCCTTGCTCTGGGGGATGAGCAGTTCTTC.

This clonotype appeared many times. The V and J genes are TRBV25-1 and TRBJ2-1; possible D gene TRBD1, 7 bases. The CDR3 has 18 amino acids. Germline V gene sequence: CDR1 MGHDK, CDR2 SYGVNS. V gave up 6 bases and J gave up 5 bases, with 26 bases separating them. The CDR3, as DNA: TGTGCCAGCAGCGGGGTGGAGGGGGCGCTCCAACGGGACAATGAGCAGTTCTTC. This encodes CASSGVEGALQRDNEQFF. The full variable domain, in which reference TRBV25-1 and TRBJ2-1 provide the parts outside the CDR3, is EADIYQTPRYLVIGTGKKITLECSQTMGHDKMYWYQQDPGMELHLIHYSYGVNSTEKGDLSSESTVSRIRTEHFPLTLESARPSHTSQYLCASSGVEGALQRDNEQFFGPGTRLTVL.

The genes are TRBV18 and TRBJ1-2; D not resolved. V was trimmed by 8 bases and J by 6 bases, leaving 16 bases between them. The CDR3 consists of 13 residues. Germline loops: CDR1 KGHSH, CDR2 LQKENI. CDR3 residues: CASTPMGLDGYTF. As DNA, the CDR3 is TGTGCCAGCACTCCTATGGGTCTTGATGGCTACACCTTC.

As concerns this clonotype: Given a much more abundant clone one base away, this may be a read error. This chain links TRBV9 with TRBJ2-7; D might be TRBD2 (5 bases). The CDR3 contains 13 residues. Germline V gene sequence: CDR1 SGDLS, CDR2 YYNGEE. Deletions cut 4 bases from V and 1 base from J, with 9 bases between. The DNA for the CDR3 is TGTGCCAGCAGCCGGGGAATATCCTACGAGCAGTACTTC. Amino acid sequence: CASSRGISYEQYF.

Concerning this clonotype itself: This likely traces to a read error, being one base from a far larger clone. This sequence joins TRBV13 and TRBJ2-7, with D unresolved. This CDR3 spans 13 amino acids. CDR1 and CDR2 (germline): PRHDT, FYEKMQ (reference sequence). V dropped 8 bases and J dropped 2 bases, with 13 bases sitting between them. Here the CDR3 DNA reads TGTGCCAGCGGTTTAGGCAGAACCTACGAGCAGTACTTC. Translating it yields CASGLGRTYEQYF.

This clonotype appeared a few times. V and J are TRBV14 and TRBJ2-1; 14 bases align to TRBD2. Germline loops: CDR1 SGHDN, CDR2 FVKESK. The ends lost 4 bases at V and 10 bases at J; junction bases unmatched: 6. The CDR3 contains 15 residues. The CDR3 region has the DNA TGTGCCAGCAGCCCCGGACTAGCGGGAGGACGGGAGCAGTTCTTC. It specifies CASSPGLAGGREQFF.

In this sample, this clonotype turned up many times. The CDR3: CASSPPISSGILQFF. CDR3 nucleotide sequence: TGTGCCAGCTCACCACCGATCTCTAGCGGGATTTTGCAGTTCTTC. The rearrangement links TRBV18 to TRBJ2-1; TRBD2 matches at 9 bases. Per germline, CDR1 KGHSH and CDR2 LQKENI. Unmatched junction bases numbered 9, after V lost 0 bases and J lost 12 bases. This CDR3 has 15 residues.

This clonotype was detected only a few times. The rearrangement joins TRBV9 to TRBJ1-3; possibly TRBD1 for D (6 bases). The CDR3 sequence is 15 residues long. V dropped 3 bases and J dropped 2 bases, with 12 bases sitting between them. CDR1 and CDR2 (germline): SGDLS, YYNGEE. The CDR3 loop reads CASSAQGNPGNTIYF. In DNA form, the CDR3 reads TGTGCCAGCAGCGCACAGGGTAACCCTGGAAACACCATATATTTT.

This clonotype appeared many times. The chain carries TRBV2 and TRBJ2-1; TRBD1 or TRBD2 may be the D gene (5 bases each). Germline V gives CDR1 SNHLY, CDR2 FYNNEI. This CDR3 is built from 14 residues. Trimming pared 6 bases from V and 9 bases from J, leaving 18 bases between. The CDR3 spells CASRFRGSSGEQFF. The DNA for the CDR3 is TGTGCCAGCAGATTCCGGGGCTCCTCCGGTGAGCAGTTCTTC.

The chain carries TRBV5-6 and TRBJ1-1; a possible D gene is TRBD1 (6 bases). V lost 1 base and J 3 bases, leaving 10 bases between the germline ends. Germline V gene sequence: CDR1 SGHDT, CDR2 YYEEEE. The CDR3 consists of 14 residues. CDR3 DNA: TGTGCCAGCAGCTTGTCCCCAGGGGACACTGAAGCTTTCTTT. Amino acid sequence: CASSLSPGDTEAFF. Combining the CDR3 with reference TRBV5-6 and TRBJ1-1 gives the whole variable domain DAGVTQSPTHLIKTRGQQVTLRCSPKSGHDTVSWYQQALGQGPQFIFQYYEEEERQRGNFPDRFSGHQFPNYSSELNVNALLLGDSALYLCASSLSPGDTEAFFGQGTRLTVV.